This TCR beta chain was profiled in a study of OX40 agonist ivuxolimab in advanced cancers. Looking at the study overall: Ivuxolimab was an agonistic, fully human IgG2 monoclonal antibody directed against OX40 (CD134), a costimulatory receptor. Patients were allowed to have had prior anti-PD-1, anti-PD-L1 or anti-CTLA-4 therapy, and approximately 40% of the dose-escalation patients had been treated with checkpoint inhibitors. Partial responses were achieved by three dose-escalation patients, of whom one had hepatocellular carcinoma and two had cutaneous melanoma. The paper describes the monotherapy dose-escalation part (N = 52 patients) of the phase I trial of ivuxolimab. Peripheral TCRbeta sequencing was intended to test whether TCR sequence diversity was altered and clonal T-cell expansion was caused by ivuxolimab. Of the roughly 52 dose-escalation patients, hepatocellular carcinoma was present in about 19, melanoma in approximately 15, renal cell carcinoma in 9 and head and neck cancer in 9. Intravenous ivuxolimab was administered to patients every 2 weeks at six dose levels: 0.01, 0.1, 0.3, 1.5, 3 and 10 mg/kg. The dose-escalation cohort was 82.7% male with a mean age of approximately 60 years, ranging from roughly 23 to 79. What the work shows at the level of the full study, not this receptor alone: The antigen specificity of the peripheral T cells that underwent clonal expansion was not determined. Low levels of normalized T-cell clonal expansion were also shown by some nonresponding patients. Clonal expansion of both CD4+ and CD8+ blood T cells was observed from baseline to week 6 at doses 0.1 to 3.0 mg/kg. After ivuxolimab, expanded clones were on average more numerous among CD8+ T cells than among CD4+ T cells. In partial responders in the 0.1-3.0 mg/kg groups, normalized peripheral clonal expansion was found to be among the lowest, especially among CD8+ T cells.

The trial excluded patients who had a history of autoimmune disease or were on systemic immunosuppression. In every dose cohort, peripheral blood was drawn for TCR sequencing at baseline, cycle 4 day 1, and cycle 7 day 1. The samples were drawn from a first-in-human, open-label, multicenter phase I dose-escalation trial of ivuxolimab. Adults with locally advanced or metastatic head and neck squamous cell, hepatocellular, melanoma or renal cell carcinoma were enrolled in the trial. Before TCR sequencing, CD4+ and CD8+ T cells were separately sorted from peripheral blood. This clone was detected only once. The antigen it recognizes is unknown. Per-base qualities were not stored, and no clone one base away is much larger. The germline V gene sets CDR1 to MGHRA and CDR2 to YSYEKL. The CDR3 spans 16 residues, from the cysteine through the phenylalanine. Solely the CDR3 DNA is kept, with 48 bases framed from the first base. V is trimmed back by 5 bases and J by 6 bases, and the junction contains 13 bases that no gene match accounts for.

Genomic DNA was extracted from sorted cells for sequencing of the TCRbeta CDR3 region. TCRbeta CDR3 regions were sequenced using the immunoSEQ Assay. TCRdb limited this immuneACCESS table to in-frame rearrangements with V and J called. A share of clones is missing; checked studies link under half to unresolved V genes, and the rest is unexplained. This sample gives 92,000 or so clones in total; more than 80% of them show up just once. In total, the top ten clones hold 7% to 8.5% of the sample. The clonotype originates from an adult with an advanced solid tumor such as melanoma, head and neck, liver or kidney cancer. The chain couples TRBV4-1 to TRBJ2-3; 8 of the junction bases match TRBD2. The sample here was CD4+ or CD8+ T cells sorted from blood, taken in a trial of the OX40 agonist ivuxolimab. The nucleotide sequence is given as TGCGCCAGCAGCTACAGGGCGGGAGGTGGTGCCGATACGCAGTATTTT. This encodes CASSYRAGGGADTQYF.